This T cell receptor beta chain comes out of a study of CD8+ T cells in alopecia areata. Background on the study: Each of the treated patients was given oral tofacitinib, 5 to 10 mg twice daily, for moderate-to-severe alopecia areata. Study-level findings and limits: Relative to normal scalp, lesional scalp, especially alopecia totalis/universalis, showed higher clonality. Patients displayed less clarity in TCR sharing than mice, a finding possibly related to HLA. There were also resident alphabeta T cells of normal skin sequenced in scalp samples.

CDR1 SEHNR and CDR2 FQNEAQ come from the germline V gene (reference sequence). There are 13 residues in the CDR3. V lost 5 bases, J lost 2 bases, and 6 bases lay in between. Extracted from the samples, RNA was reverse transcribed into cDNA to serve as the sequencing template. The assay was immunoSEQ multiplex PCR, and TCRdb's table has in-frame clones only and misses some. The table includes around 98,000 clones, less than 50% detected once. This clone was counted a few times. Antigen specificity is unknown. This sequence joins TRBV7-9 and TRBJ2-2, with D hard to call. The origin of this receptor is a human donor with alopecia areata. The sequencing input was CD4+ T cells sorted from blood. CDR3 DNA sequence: TGTGCCAGCAGCAGACAAAACACCGGGGAGCTGTTTTTT. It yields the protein CASSRQNTGELFF. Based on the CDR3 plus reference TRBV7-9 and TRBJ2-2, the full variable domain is DTGVSQNPRHKITKRGQNVTFRCDPISEHNRLYWYRQTLGQGPEFLTYFQNEAQLEKSRLLSDRFSAERPKGSFSTLEIQRTEQGDSAMYLCASSRQNTGELFFGEGSRLTVL.